These 18 T cell receptor beta chains were sequenced from one sample in a study of patients and donors after allogeneic stem cell transplantation. TCRdb redid the calling of the RT-PCR reads with MiXCR, one entry per CDR3 protein. The sample lists 90,000 to 130,000 distinct CDR3 sequences; roughly 37% were seen once. Input material: blood, either unsorted or a sorted T cell fraction (not recorded which). The receptors shown here come from a human donor who was either an allogeneic HSCT recipient or a stem cell or donor lymphocyte infusion donor (not recorded which). It is not recorded whose cells these are; they may come from a transplant donor.

This clonotype was detected once. The chain recombines TRBV10-3 with TRBJ2-3; 7 nucleotides line up with TRBD1. CDR1 and CDR2 (germline): ENHRY, SYGVKD. Losses at the gene ends were 10 bases for V and 2 bases for J; bases not matched to a gene: 9. CDR3 length: 14 residues. CDR3 amino acids: CATKGGPYTDTQYF. As DNA, the CDR3 is TGTGCCACCAAAGGGGGCCCATACACAGATACGCAGTATTTT.

This chain connects TRBV5-6 to TRBJ1-4; no clear D gene. The CDR3 has 11 amino acids. Germline V CDR1 and CDR2: SGHDT, YYEEEE. V was shortened by 4 bases and J by 4 bases, with 2 bases between the two germline ends. DNA for the CDR3: TGTGCCAGCAGCCGTAATGAAAAACTGTTTTTT. It encodes CASSRNEKLFF.

The chain links TRBV7-9 to TRBJ2-1; the D gene could be TRBD1 or TRBD2 (5 bases each). The CDR3 has 15 residues. The germline gives CDR1 SEHNR, CDR2 FQNEAQ (reference sequence). With 5 bases removed from V and 0 bases from J, the gap between germline ends came to 11 bases. The chain's CDR3 is CASSPGRFSYNEQFF. DNA of the CDR3: TGTGCCAGCAGCCCGGGGCGGTTCTCCTACAATGAGCAGTTCTTC.

The chain employs TRBV12-3 or TRBV12-4 and TRBJ2-3; D is unclear. This CDR3 has 14 amino acids. Trimming left V 3 bases short and J 1 base short, with 8 bases between. CDR3 sequence (DNA): TGTGCCAGCAGTTTCGTGAAAGGCACAGATACGCAGTATTTT. It specifies CASSFVKGTDTQYF.

This chain joins TRBV18 and TRBJ2-1; a weak D match, TRBD1 (5 bases). Trimming left V 6 bases short and J 8 bases short, with 8 bases between. Germline V gene sequence: CDR1 KGHSH, CDR2 LQKENI. The CDR3 length is 11 residues. The CDR3 protein is CASSIGDEQFF. CDR3 nucleotides: TGTGCCAGCTCGATAGGGGATGAGCAGTTCTTC.

This clonotype was counted between two and nine times. The chain uses TRBV5-5 and TRBJ1-5; D not resolved. V dropped 0 bases and J dropped 0 bases, with 16 bases sitting between them. CDR3 length: 18 residues. Germline loops: CDR1 SGHKS, CDR2 YYEKEE (reference sequence). In DNA, the CDR3 is TGTGCCAGCAGCTTGGGACCCCTAGGGATGCATAGCAATCAGCCCCAGCATTTT. This encodes CASSLGPLGMHSNQPQHF.

The chain uses TRBV12-3 or TRBV12-4 and TRBJ2-1, with a weak D call TRBD2 (6 bases). Between the trimmed V and J ends, which lost 7 bases and 9 bases, there was a span of 10 bases. This CDR3 comprises 11 residues. CDR3 DNA: TGTGCCAGCACCCTGGGGGGTGAGCAGTTCTTC. Translated, it gives CASTLGGEQFF.

The chain carries TRBV5-5 and TRBJ2-7; 8 bases fit TRBD1. With 7 bases clipped from V and 3 bases from J, the junction kept 15 bases outside the gene matches. CDR3 size: 16 residues. Per the germline V gene, CDR1 is SGHKS and CDR2 is YYEKEE (reference sequence). CDR3 DNA sequence: TGTGCCAGCTCTCTCTCCCCCAGGGGGCAATTCTACGAGCAGTACTTC. Residues: CASSLSPRGQFYEQYF.

This clonotype was seen many times. This sequence joins TRBV27 and TRBJ1-6; maybe TRBD1 (5 bases). The CDR3 runs to 15 residues. Germline CDR1 MNHEY, CDR2 SMNVEV (reference sequence). The V end lost 3 bases, the J end lost 0 bases, and 6 bases lay between the germline ends. CDR3: CASSLGGSYNSPLHF. In DNA form, the CDR3 reads TGTGCCAGCAGTTTGGGGGGCTCCTATAATTCACCCCTCCACTTT.

The chain is built from TRBV28 and TRBJ2-3, with D tentatively TRBD2 (7 bases). V was trimmed by 6 bases and J by 1 base, leaving 14 bases between them. CDR1 and CDR2 from the germline V gene are MDHEN and SYDVKM. The CDR3 totals 15 residues. Here the CDR3 reads CASSGGGRGTDTQYF. DNA of the CDR3: TGTGCCAGCAGCGGGGGCGGGAGAGGCACAGATACGCAGTATTTT.

The V call is TRBV28, the J call TRBJ2-7; 10 nucleotides line up with TRBD2. The CDR3 length is 15 residues. In germline, CDR1 is MDHEN, CDR2 SYDVKM. The V gene end was trimmed by 3 bases and the J gene end by 4 bases; junction bases not matched to a gene: 6. In DNA, the CDR3 is TGTGCCAGCAGTTTGGCTTCTAGCGGGAGTTACGAGCAGTACTTC. Translated, it gives CASSLASSGSYEQYF.

This rearrangement joins TRBV5-1 to TRBJ2-2; the D gene is possibly TRBD2 (5 bases). The length of the CDR3 is 15 residues. V shed 4 bases and J shed 2 bases, with 12 bases lying between them. Looked up from germline, CDR1 is SGHRS and CDR2 is YFSETQ. In DNA, the CDR3 is TGCGCCAGCAGCCCCCGGGATCCCAACACCGGGGAGCTGTTTTTT. The encoded protein is CASSPRDPNTGELFF.

This sequence joins TRBV7-2 and TRBJ1-2; the match to TRBD1 covers 8 bases. Germline assignment: CDR1 SGHTA and CDR2 FQGNSA. This CDR3 is 14 amino acids long. With 5 bases clipped from V and 3 bases from J, the junction kept 5 bases outside the gene matches. CDR3 sequence reads: CASSDTGGYYGYTF. CDR3 nucleotide sequence: TGTGCCAGCAGCGATACAGGGGGTTACTATGGCTACACCTTC.

This clonotype was observed a handful of times. This chain uses TRBV6-6 with TRBJ2-7; no definite D call. The CDR3 is 16 amino acids. Trimming removed 1 base at V and 0 bases at J, with 13 bases between. The germline V gene has CDR1 MNHNY and CDR2 SVGAGI (reference sequence). CDR3 protein: CASSYLLGSSSYEQYF. The CDR3 DNA reads TGTGCCAGCAGTTACTTGTTGGGCTCTAGCTCCTACGAGCAGTACTTC.

The CDR3 nucleotides read TGTGCCAGCAGCTTCGAAGACAGGGGTAATTCACCCCTCCACTTT. Protein: CASSFEDRGNSPLHF. The rearrangement uses TRBV5-6 and TRBJ1-6; 8 bases are shared with TRBD1. The CDR3 totals 15 residues. Germline lookup yields CDR1 SGHDT and CDR2 YYEEEE. J lost 6 bases, V lost 2 bases, and 4 bases had no gene match.

The chain combines TRBV30 with TRBJ2-1, with D tentatively TRBD2 (5 bases). The CDR3 consists of 16 residues. V was pared by 5 bases and J by 4 bases, with 21 bases between. Germline loops: CDR1 GTSNPN, CDR2 SVGIG (reference sequence). The CDR3 region has the DNA TGTGCCTGGCAATTAAGCGGACCCACCTTTTACAATGAGCAGTTCTTC. This encodes CAWQLSGPTFYNEQFF.

The chain combines TRBV2 with TRBJ2-5, with TRBD1 matching over 9 bases. Losses at the gene ends were 3 bases for V and 4 bases for J; bases not matched to a gene: 6. Germline V lookup: CDR1 SNHLY, CDR2 FYNNEI. The CDR3 consists of 15 residues. The CDR3 sequence is CASSDGQGRGETQYF. The CDR3 region has the DNA TGTGCCAGCAGTGATGGACAGGGGCGAGGAGAGACCCAGTACTTC.

This clonotype turned up a few times. This chain joins TRBV7-2 and TRBJ2-1; 12 nucleotides agree with TRBD2. The CDR3 covers 15 residues. CDR1 and CDR2 (germline): SGHTA, FQGNSA. V dropped 5 bases and J dropped 15; count of bases not matched to a gene: 14. Here the CDR3 reads CASSRTGLAGRVRFF. CDR3 sequence (DNA): TGTGCCAGCAGCCGAACTGGACTAGCGGGAAGGGTAAGGTTCTTC.